This T cell receptor beta chain was retrieved from a study of blood T cell repertoires in COVID-19. Per germline, CDR1 PRHDT and CDR2 FYEKMQ (reference sequence). This CDR3 is built from 14 residues. The ends lost 1 base at V and 6 bases at J; junction bases unmatched: 3. Authors' processing steps: Amplification of reference gene primers provided the estimated nucleated cell counts. Sequencing used immunoSEQ multiplex PCR; TCRdb keeps in-frame clones, though not all of them. The V and J calls and the clone size are those of that table, but D and trimming were determined from the DNA. The data show 150,000 to 200,000 clones, approximately 86% seen once.

The chain couples TRBV13 to TRBJ2-7, with 10 positions matching TRBD1. What was sequenced was peripheral blood. This TCR came from a man in his sixties with acute or convalescent COVID-19. CDR3 residues: CASSLEGTGVEQYF. The CDR3 nucleotides read TGTGCCAGCAGCTTAGAAGGGACAGGGGTCGAGCAGTACTTC. The whole variable domain, filled in from reference TRBV13 and TRBJ2-7, reads AAGVIQSPRHLIKEKRETATLKCYPIPRHDTVYWYQQGPGQDPQFLISFYEKMQSDKGSIPDRFSAQQFSDYHSELNMSSLELGDSALYFCASSLEGTGVEQYFGPGTRLTVT.